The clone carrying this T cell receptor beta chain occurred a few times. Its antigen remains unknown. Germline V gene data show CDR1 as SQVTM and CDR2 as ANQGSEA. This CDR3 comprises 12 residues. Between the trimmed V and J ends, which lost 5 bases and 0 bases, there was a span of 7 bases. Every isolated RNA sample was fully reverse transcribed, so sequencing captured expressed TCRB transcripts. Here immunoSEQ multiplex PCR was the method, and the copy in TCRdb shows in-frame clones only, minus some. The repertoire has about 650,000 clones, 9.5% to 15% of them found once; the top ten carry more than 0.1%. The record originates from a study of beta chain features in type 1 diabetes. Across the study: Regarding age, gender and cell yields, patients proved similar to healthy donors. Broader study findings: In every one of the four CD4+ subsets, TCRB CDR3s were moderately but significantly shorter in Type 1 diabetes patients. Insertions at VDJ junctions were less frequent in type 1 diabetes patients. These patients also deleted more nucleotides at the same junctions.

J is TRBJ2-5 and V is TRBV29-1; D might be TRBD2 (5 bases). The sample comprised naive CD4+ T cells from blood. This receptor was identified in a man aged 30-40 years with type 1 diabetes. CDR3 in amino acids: CSVRRDQETQYF. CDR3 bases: TGCAGCGTTCGGCGGGACCAAGAGACCCAGTACTTC. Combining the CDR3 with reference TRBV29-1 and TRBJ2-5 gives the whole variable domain SAVISQKPSRDICQRGTSLTIQCQVDSQVTMMFWYRQQPGQSLTLIATANQGSEATYESGFVIDKFPISRPNLTFSTLTVSNMSPEDSSIYLCSVRRDQETQYFGPGTRLLVL.